This T cell receptor (beta chain) was sequenced for a study of brain T cells in children with intractable seizures. Findings and limits, study-wide: Absence of clones before surgery may stem from lower sequencing depth. Viral specificity was inferred only from CDR3 similarity; HCMV serostatus was unknown.

TCRdb's table, derived via immunoSEQ multiplex PCR, lists solely in-frame clones and lacks some. Among about 76,000 clones listed, about 92% were seen once. Trimming removed 4 bases at V and 2 bases at J, with 12 bases between. There are 13 residues in the CDR3. The germline V gene has CDR1 SQVTM and CDR2 ANQGSEA. Only cases whose brain tissue showed the highest T cell transcript signatures were sequenced. Pre-surgery treatment included at least one anti-epileptic drug. About this clone itself: Its specificity is not known.

This TCR came from a boy younger than two with tuberous sclerosis and intractable seizures. The starting material was peripheral blood, obtained at surgery. The chain links TRBV29-1 to TRBJ2-7, with D unclear. Here the CDR3 reads CSVGIGITYEQYF. CDR3 DNA: TGCAGCGTTGGAATCGGAATCACCTACGAGCAGTACTTC.